These T cell receptor beta chains were read from a single sample in a study of cytomegalovirus exposure and HLA in healthy donors. Sequencing used immunoSEQ multiplex PCR; TCRdb keeps in-frame clones, though not all of them. The sample contains 150,000 to 200,000 clones, over 70% of which appear only once. Sequences were obtained from PBMCs. The receptors here all came from a man aged 40-50 years in good health and CMV-seronegative. The CDR3 runs from the conserved cysteine through the conserved F or W. A D gene is named only where the DNA matches it firmly. Expanded clones are given a class, and other clones once, few, many or no size at all.

>NA|NA|TRBV5-1|TRBJ2-3
TGCGCCAGCAGCTTGGCCGAGGTACCTAGCACAGATACGCAGTATTTT
CASSLAEVPSTDTQYF
>TRBD1|NA|TRBV30|TRBJ2-6
TGTGCCTGGAGTGTCACCTTTCTTCGTGGACAGGGGGATCAACCTGGGGCCAACGTCCTGACTTTC
CAWSVTFLRGQGDQPGANVLTF
>TRBD1|NA|TRBV5-1|TRBJ1-5
TGCGCCAGCAGCTTCCAGGGGGCTACGGGTCAGCCCCAGCATTTT
CASSFQGATGQPQHF
>NA|NA|TRBV7-3|TRBJ2-2
TGTGCCAGCAGCCTGGGGAGGAACACCGGGGAGCTGTTTTTT
CASSLGRNTGELFF
>NA|few|TRBV7-2|TRBJ1-1
TGTGCCAGCAGCCTTTACATGAACACTGAAGCTTTCTTT
CASSLYMNTEAFF
>NA|NA|TRBV7-9|TRBJ1-1
TGTGCCAGCAGCTCCTTTGCCAGCGGGGAAGCTTTCTTT
CASSSFASGEAFF
>NA|NA|TRBV27|TRBJ2-5
TGTGCCAGCAGCTTGAGCCCTGAAGAGACCCAGTACTTC
CASSLSPEETQYF
>TRBD1|few|TRBV5-4|TRBJ1-1
TGTGCCAGCACGTCCACAGGGGGCACTGAAGCTTTCTTT
CASTSTGGTEAFF
>TRBD1|NA|TRBV10-1|TRBJ1-5
TGCGCCAGCAGTGAGTCCTGGACAGGGGATGGACAGCCCCAGCATTTT
CASSESWTGDGQPQHF
>TRBD2|NA|TRBV5-1|TRBJ2-5
TGCGCCAGCAGCGACGGGACTAGCGGGAGAGAGACCCAGTACTTC
CASSDGTSGRETQYF
>NA|NA|TRBV6-7|TRBJ2-7
TGTGCCAGCAGTTACGGGCCCCTCTACGAGCAGTACTTC
CASSYGPLYEQYF
>NA|NA|TRBV21-1|TRBJ2-6
TGTGCCAGCAACGCCGACAGGGCCGGGGCCAACGTCCTGACTTTC
CASNADRAGANVLTF
>TRBD1|NA|TRBV6-4|TRBJ2-3
TGTGCCAGCAGCCAAATGGGACAGGTCACAGATACGCAGTATTTT
CASSQMGQVTDTQYF
>NA|NA|TRBV6-1|TRBJ1-3
TGTGCCAGCAGTGAAGCAGGGGGCTCTGGAAACACCATATATTTT
CASSEAGGSGNTIYF
>NA|NA|TRBV5-1|TRBJ2-7
TGCGCCAGCAGCTTGGCAGCCGGGGTAGGTGCCAAGCAGTACTTC
CASSLAAGVGAKQYF
>TRBD1|NA|TRBV7-2|TRBJ1-5
TGTGCCAGCAGCAAGGGGGCCACAGGGGCCGGACAGCCCCAGCATTTT
CASSKGATGAGQPQHF
>TRBD2|NA|TRBV5-3|TRBJ2-7
TGTGCCAGAAGCTATAGGGACAGGATAATCCTCCGGACTAGCGGGAGGGAAGAGCAGTACTTC
CARSYRDRIILRTSGREEQYF
>TRBD1|few|TRBV9|TRBJ2-6
TGTGCCAGCAGCCCTCGGACAGGGTCTTTCTCTGGGGCCAACGTCCTGACTTTC
CASSPRTGSFSGANVLTF
>TRBD1|few|TRBV19|TRBJ1-1
TGTGCCAGTAGTATCCGGGACAGGGTGATTCCATCTCTTATTTTTCACACTGAAGCTTTCTTT
CASSIRDRVIPSLIFHTEAFF
>NA|NA|TRBV7-2|TRBJ1-1
TGTGCCAGCAGCTTAAATCCAGGCCAGGACACTGAAGCTTTCTTT
CASSLNPGQDTEAFF
>TRBD2|NA|TRBV10-2|TRBJ2-3
TGCGCCAGCAGTGATGAAGCGGGGGGATTCACAGATACGCAGTATTTT
CASSDEAGGFTDTQYF
>NA|NA|TRBV2|TRBJ1-2
TGTGCCAGCACCCCGGGCAGGGGCGCCCTAGGCTACACCTTC
CASTPGRGALGYTF
>TRBD1|NA|TRBV6-4|TRBJ2-1
TGTGCCAGCAGCGACGCCGGGACAGGGGGAAGTGAGCAGTTCTTC
CASSDAGTGGSEQFF
>NA|once|TRBV19|TRBJ2-7
TGTGCCAGTAGTCTGTCGCCCAGGGGGGTCTACGAGCAGTACTTC
CASSLSPRGVYEQYF
>TRBD1|NA|TRBV2|TRBJ1-1
TGTGCCAGCAAGGACAGGGGGCGAGGCACTGAAGCTTTCTTT
CASKDRGRGTEAFF
>TRBD1|NA|TRBV30|TRBJ2-2
TGTGCCTGGAGTGTACAAAGGCGTACAGGGGGCGTAGCGAACACCGGGGAGCTGTTTTTT
CAWSVQRRTGGVANTGELFF
>TRBD2|NA|TRBV5-4|TRBJ2-5
TGTGCCAGCAGCTTCAGGAGCGGGAGGGCGGAGACCCAGTACTTC
CASSFRSGRAETQYF
>NA|NA|TRBV21-1|TRBJ2-4
TGTGCCAGCAGCAGCCTGGCCTCCAAAAACATTCAGTACTTC
CASSSLASKNIQYF
>NA|NA|TRBV5-1|TRBJ2-1
TGCGCCAGCAGAGGGGGCTACAATGAGCAGTTCTTC
CASRGGYNEQFF
>TRBD1|NA|TRBV5-1|TRBJ1-5
TGCGCCAGCAGTTCCGGGACAGGGGACAATCAGCCCCAGCATTTT
CASSSGTGDNQPQHF
>NA|NA|TRBV5-5|TRBJ1-5
TGTGCCAGCAGAAAAACAGGGTCTGACAATCAGCCCCAGCATTTT
CASRKTGSDNQPQHF
>NA|few|TRBV7-9|TRBJ2-7
TGTGCCAGCAGCTCGCCCTCTAGGGGGATCTACGAGCAGTACTTC
CASSSPSRGIYEQYF
>NA|NA|TRBV19|TRBJ1-4
TGTGCCAGTAGGTGGAGGGGAGGGAATGAAAAACTGTTTTTT
CASRWRGGNEKLFF
>NA|few|TRBV5-6|TRBJ2-2
TGTGCCAGCAGACCACAGGGTTACCCCGGGGAGCTGTTTTTT
CASRPQGYPGELFF
>NA|few|TRBV9|TRBJ2-1
TGTGCCAGCAGCGTAAGGTTCGGGGGGCCCTACAATGAGCAGTTCTTC
CASSVRFGGPYNEQFF
>TRBD1|NA|TRBV9|TRBJ2-3
TGTGCCAGCAGCGCCACTGACAGGGGGATCCTCACAGATACGCAGTATTTT
CASSATDRGILTDTQYF
>NA|NA|TRBV4-3|TRBJ2-2
TGCGCCAGCAGCCAAGCGGAGGGCCGGGAGCTGTTTTTT
CASSQAEGRELFF
>TRBD2|NA|TRBV11-2|TRBJ2-7
TGTGCCAGCAGCGAGGTTAGCGGGATCCGGGGCGAGCAGTACTTC
CASSEVSGIRGEQYF
>TRBD1|NA|TRBV18|TRBJ1-2
TGTGCCAGCTCACCCGGACAGGCCCGAAAGTCGTCCGGCTACACCTTC
CASSPGQARKSSGYTF
>NA|few|TRBV7-8|TRBJ1-6
TGTGCCAGCAGCTCGGACATGACTTCACCCCTCCACTTT
CASSSDMTSPLHF